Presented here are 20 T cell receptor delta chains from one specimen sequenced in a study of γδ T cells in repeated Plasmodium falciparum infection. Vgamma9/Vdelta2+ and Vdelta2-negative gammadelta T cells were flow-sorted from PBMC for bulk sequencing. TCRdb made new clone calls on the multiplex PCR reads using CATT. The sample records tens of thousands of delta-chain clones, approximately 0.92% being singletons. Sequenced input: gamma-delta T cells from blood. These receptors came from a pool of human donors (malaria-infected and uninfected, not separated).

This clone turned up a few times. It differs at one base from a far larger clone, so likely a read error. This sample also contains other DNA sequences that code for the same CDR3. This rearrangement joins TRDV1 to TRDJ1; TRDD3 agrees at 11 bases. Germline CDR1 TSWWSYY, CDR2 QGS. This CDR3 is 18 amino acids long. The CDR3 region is CALGPGGYLVEYTDKLIF. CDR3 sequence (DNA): TGTGCCCTTGGGCCTGGGGGATACCTCGTTGAGTACACCGATAAACTCATCTTT.

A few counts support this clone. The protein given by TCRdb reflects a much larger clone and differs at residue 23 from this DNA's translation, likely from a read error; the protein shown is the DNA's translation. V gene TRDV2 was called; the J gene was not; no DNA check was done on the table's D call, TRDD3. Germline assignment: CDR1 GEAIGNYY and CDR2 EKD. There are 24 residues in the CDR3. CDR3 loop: CACDTVRPSPSPNWGMGYTDKLTF. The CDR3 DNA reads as TGTGCCTGTGACACCGTTCGTCCCTCCCCTAGCCCAAACTGGGGGATGGGGTACACCGATAAACTCACCTTT.

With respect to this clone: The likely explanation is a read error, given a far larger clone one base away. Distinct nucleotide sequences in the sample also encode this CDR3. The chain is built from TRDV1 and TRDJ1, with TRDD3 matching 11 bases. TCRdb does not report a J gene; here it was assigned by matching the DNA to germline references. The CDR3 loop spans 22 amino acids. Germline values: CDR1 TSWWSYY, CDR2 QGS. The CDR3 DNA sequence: TGCGCTCTTGGGGAACGTGGTACTGGGGGATATGGGTCGAATGGTTGTCCGATGAAACTCATCTTT. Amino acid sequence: CALGERGTGGYGSNGCPMKLIF.

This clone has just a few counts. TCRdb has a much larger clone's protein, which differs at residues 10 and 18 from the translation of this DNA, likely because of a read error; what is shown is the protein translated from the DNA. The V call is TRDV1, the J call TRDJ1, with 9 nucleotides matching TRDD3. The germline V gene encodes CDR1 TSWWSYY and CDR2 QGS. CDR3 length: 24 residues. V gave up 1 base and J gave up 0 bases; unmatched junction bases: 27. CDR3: CALGERGMLSLHYTGGEHTDKLIF. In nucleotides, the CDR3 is TGTGCTCTTGGGGAACGGGGGATGCTATCCCTACACTACACTGGGGGAGAGCACACCGATAAACTCATCTTT.

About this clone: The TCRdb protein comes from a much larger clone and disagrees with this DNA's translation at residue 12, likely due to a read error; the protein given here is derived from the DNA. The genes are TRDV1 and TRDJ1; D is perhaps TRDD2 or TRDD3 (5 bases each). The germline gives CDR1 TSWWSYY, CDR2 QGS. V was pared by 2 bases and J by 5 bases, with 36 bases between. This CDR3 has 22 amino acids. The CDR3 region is CALGETFDSVPAGGDHEDKLIF. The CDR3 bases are TGTGCTCTTGGGGAAACCTTTGATTCCGTTCCTGCAGGTGGGGACCACGAGGATAAACTCATCTTT.

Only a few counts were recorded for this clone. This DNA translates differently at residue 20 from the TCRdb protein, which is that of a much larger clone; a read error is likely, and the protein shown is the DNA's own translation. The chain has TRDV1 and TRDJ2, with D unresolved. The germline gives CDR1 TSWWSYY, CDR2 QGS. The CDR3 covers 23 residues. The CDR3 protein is CALGIPSIYPRFPPSSLTAKLFF. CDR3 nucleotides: TGTGCTCTTGGTATCCCCTCGATCTACCCGAGATTCCCCCCGTCCTCTTTGACAGCAAAACTCTTCTTT.

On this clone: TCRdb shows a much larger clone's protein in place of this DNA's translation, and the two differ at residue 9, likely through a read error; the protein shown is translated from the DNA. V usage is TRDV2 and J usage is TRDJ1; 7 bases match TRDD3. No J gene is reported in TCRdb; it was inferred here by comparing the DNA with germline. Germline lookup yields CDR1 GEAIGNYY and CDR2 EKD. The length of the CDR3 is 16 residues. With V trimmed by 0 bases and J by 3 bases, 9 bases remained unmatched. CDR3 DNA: TGTGCCTGTGACACCCTCGGGGATAGGGTGGCCGATAAACTCATCTTT. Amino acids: CACDTLGDRVADKLIF.

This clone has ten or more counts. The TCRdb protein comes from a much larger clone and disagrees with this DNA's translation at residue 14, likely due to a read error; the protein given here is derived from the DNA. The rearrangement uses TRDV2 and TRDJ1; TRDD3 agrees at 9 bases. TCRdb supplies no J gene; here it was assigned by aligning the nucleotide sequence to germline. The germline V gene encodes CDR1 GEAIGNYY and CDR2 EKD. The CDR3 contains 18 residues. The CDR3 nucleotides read TGTGCCTGTGAGAAACTGGGGGAATCTGCAACCCACACCGGTAAACTCATCTTT. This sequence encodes CACEKLGESATHTGKLIF.

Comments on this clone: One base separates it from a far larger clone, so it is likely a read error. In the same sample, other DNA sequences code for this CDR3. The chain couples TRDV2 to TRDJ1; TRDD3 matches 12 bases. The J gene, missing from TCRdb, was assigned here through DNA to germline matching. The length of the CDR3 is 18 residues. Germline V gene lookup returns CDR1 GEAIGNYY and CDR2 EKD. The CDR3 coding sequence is TGTGCCTGTGACCCCCTACTGGGGGATACAGGGTACACGGATAAACTCATCTTT. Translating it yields CACDPLLGDTGYTDKLIF.

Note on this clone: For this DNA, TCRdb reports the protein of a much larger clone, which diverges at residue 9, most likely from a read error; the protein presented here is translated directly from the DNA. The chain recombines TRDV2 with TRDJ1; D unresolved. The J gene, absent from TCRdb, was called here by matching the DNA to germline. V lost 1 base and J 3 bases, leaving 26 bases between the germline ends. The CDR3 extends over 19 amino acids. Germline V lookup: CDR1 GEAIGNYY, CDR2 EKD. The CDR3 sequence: CACDTVPARGAPDPDKLIF. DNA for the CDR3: TGTGCCTGTGACACGGTCCCCGCCAGAGGGGCCCCGGACCCCGATAAACTCATCTTT.

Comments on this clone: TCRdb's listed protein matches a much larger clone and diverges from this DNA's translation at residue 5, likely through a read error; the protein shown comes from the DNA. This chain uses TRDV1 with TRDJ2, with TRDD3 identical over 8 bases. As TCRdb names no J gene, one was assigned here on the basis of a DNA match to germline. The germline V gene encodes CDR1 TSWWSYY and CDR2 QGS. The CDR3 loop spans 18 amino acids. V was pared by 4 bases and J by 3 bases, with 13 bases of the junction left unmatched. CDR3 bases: TGTGCTCTTGGGGGACGGGCTAACGTACTGGGGGTGACAGCACAACTCTTCTTT. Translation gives CALGGRANVLGVTAQLFF.

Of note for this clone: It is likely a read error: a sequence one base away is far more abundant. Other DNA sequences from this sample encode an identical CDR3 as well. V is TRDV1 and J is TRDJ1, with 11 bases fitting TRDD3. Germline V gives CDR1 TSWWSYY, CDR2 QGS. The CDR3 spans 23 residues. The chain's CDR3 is CALGELFPTRTLNWGIDTDKLIF. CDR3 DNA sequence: TGTGCCCTTGGGGAACTCTTTCCTACGAGGACCCTAAACTGGGGGATAGACACCGATAAACTCATCTTT.

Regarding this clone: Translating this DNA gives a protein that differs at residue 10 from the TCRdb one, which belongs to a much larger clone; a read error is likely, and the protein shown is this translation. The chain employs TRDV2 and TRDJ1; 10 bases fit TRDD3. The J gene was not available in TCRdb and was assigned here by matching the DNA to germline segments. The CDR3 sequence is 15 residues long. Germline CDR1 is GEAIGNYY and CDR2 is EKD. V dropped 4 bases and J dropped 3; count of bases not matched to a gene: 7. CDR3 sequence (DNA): TGTGCCTGTGAAAGACTGGGGGATGACGCCGATAAACTCATCTTT. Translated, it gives CACERLGDDADKLIF.

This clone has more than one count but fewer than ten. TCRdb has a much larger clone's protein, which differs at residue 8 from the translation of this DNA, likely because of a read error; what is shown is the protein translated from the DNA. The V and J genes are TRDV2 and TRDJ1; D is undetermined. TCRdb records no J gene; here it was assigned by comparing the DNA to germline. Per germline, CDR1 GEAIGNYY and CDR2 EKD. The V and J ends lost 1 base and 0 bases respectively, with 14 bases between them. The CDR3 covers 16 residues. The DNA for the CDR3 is TGTGCCTGTGACACGGCTGGTCTCCCTTACACCGATAAACTCATCTTT. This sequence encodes CACDTAGLPYTDKLIF.

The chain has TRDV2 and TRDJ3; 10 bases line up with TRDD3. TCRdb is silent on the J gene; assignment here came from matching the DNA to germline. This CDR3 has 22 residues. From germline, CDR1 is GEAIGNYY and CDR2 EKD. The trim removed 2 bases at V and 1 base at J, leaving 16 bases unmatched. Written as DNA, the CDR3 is TGTGCCTGTGACATACTGGGGGATGAAAATCCCCACGCGTCCTGGGACACCCGACAGATGTTTTTC. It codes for CACDILGDENPHASWDTRQMFF.

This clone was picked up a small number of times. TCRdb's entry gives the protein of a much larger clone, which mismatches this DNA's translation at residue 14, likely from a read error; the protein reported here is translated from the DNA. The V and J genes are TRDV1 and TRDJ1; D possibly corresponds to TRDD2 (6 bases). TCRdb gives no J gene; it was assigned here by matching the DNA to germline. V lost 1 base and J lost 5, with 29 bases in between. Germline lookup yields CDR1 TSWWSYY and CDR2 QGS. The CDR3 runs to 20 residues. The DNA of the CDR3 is TGTGCTCTTGGGGAACCCCCCCCTTTCCTATTCGGTCATCCCCCTGATAAACTCATCTTT. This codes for CALGEPPPFLFGHPPDKLIF.

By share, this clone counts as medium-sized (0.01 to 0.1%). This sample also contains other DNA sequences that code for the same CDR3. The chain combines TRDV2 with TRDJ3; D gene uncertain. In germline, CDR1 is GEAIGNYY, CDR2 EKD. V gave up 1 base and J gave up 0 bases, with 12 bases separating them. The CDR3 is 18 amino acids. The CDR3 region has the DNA TGTGCCTGTGACACGGGTACTGCAAGCTCCTGGGACACCCGACAGATGTTTTTC. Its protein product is CACDTGTASSWDTRQMFF.

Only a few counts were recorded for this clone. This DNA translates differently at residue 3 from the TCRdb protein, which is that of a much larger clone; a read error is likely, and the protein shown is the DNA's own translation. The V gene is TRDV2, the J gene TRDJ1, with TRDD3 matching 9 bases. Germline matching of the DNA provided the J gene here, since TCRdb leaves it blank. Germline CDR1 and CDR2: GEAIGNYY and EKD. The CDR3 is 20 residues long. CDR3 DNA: TGTGCCCGTGACACCGTACTGGGGGACCCTAATTCGGAATACACCGATAAACTCATCTTT. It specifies CARDTVLGDPNSEYTDKLIF.

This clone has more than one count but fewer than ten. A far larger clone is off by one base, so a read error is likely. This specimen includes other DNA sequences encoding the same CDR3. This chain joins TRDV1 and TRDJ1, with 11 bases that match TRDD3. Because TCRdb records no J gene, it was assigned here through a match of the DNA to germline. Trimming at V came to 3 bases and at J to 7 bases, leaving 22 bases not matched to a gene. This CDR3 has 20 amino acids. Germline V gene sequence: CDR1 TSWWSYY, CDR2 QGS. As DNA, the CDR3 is TGTGCTCTTGGGGAGCGGGTAGTTTACCTACCGTACTGGGGGATAGGTAAACTCATCTTT. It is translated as CALGERVVYLPYWGIGKLIF.

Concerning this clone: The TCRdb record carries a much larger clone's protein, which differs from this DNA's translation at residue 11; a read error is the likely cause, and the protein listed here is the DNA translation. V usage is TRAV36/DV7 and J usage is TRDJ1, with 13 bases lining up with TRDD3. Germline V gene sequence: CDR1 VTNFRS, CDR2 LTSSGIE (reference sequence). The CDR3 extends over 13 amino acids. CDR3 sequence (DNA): TGTGCTACAAGTACTGGGGGATACGGTAAACCCATCTTT. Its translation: CATSTGGYGKPIF.